A single sample gave rise to the 16 T cell receptor beta chains below, sequenced in a study of blood T cell repertoires in COVID-19. Measured with immunoSEQ multiplex PCR; TCRdb has only the in-frame clones, and not every one. Among 97,000 or so clones listed, more than 85% were seen once. Specimen: peripheral blood. The receptors originated from a young man with acute or convalescent COVID-19.

This clone has more than one count but fewer than ten. The V call is TRBV10-1, the J call TRBJ1-2, with no clear D. Germline loops: CDR1 WNHNN, CDR2 SYGVQD (reference sequence). Between the trimmed V and J ends, which lost 0 bases and 2 bases, there was a span of 16 bases. This CDR3 has 17 residues. In DNA form, the CDR3 reads TGCGCCAGCAGTGAGTCGTTACTACCGGCAGACAACTATGGCTACACCTTC. It codes for CASSESLLPADNYGYTF.

The J gene is TRBJ2-7, the V gene TRBV19; D is possibly TRBD2 (6 bases). The V gene's germline CDR1 is LNHDA and CDR2 SQIVND (reference sequence). The CDR3 has 12 residues. Between the trimmed V and J ends, which lost 0 bases and 6 bases, there was a span of 6 bases. For the CDR3, the DNA is TGTGCCAGTAGTATAGAGGGAGGCGAGCAGTACTTC. Amino acid sequence: CASSIEGGEQYF.

The chain combines TRBV19 with TRBJ2-5, with TRBD2 matching over 14 bases. Germline CDR1 and CDR2: LNHDA and SQIVND (reference sequence). V lost 5 bases to trimming and J lost 2 bases; unmatched junction nucleotides: 10. CDR3 length equals 18 residues. The CDR3 sequence is CASSLQTSGRGVQETQYF. CDR3 nucleotide sequence: TGTGCCAGTAGTTTACAGACTAGCGGGAGGGGGGTACAAGAGACCCAGTACTTC. Filled out from reference TRBV19 and TRBJ2-5, the complete variable domain reads DGGITQSPKYLFRKEGQNVTLSCEQNLNHDAMYWYRQDPGQGLRLIYYSQIVNDFQKGDIAEGYSVSREKKESFPLTVTSAQKNPTAFYLCASSLQTSGRGVQETQYFGPGTRLLVL.

This chain links TRBV3-1 (or the pseudogene TRBV3-2) with TRBJ2-6, with 7 positions matching TRBD1. The CDR3 has 22 amino acids. With 0 bases clipped from V and 0 bases from J, the junction kept 17 bases outside the gene matches. From germline, CDR1 is LGHDT and CDR2 YNNKEL (reference sequence). CDR3 sequence reads: CASSQDLGTEIRLNSGANVLTF. Written as DNA, the CDR3 is TGTGCCAGCAGCCAAGATCTCGGGACAGAGATACGACTTAACTCTGGGGCCAACGTCCTGACTTTC.

The V gene is TRBV9, the J gene TRBJ2-3, with D perhaps TRBD2 (6 bases). There are 15 residues in the CDR3. V was pared by 4 bases and J by 0 bases, with 12 bases between. Germline V gives CDR1 SGDLS, CDR2 YYNGEE. This chain's CDR3 is CASSPTGDSTDTQYF. In DNA, the CDR3 is TGTGCCAGCAGCCCAACGGGGGACAGCACAGATACGCAGTATTTT.

This rearrangement joins TRBV10-3 to TRBJ1-4, with a weak D call TRBD1 (6 bases). V gave up 6 bases and J gave up 7 bases, with 24 bases separating them. The CDR3 is 17 residues long. CDR1 and CDR2 (germline): ENHRY, SYGVKD. CDR3 region: CAIRPSAGGAEGEKLFF. The CDR3 DNA follows: TGTGCCATCAGACCGTCCGCGGGGGGGGCAGAGGGTGAAAAACTGTTTTTT.

The gene calls are TRBV30 and TRBJ1-5; D is unclear. V was cut by 2 bases and J by 6 bases, with 20 bases left in between. Germline-derived CDR1 and CDR2 are GTSNPN and SVGIG (reference sequence). CDR3 length: 16 residues. The CDR3 sequence: CAWSWASSQSGQPQHF. Here the CDR3 DNA reads TGTGCCTGGAGTTGGGCCAGTTCTCAGAGCGGTCAGCCCCAGCATTTT.

The chain links TRBV6-5 to TRBJ2-5; 12 bases are shared with TRBD2. The V gene end was trimmed by 7 bases and the J gene end by 4 bases; junction bases not matched to a gene: 1. The CDR3 sequence is 13 residues long. Germline lookup yields CDR1 MNHEY and CDR2 SVGAGI. CDR3 region: CASTTSGGETQYF. CDR3 coding DNA: TGTGCCAGCACGACTAGCGGGGGAGAGACCCAGTACTTC.

This sequence joins TRBV19 and TRBJ1-1; 9 bases align to TRBD1. V was pared by 5 bases and J by 4 bases, with 5 bases of the junction left unmatched. Germline loops: CDR1 LNHDA, CDR2 SQIVND (reference sequence). This CDR3 is 14 amino acids long. CDR3 loop: CASSGQGKGTEAFF. CDR3 sequence (DNA): TGTGCCAGTAGTGGACAGGGGAAGGGCACTGAAGCTTTCTTT.

V and J are TRBV18 and TRBJ1-5; 7 bases are a match to TRBD1. V shed 8 bases and J 2 bases; nucleotides not matched to a gene: 0. Germline V gene sequence: CDR1 KGHSH, CDR2 LQKENI. The CDR3 loop spans 12 amino acids. The CDR3 nucleotides are TGTGCCAGCACAGGGGGCAATCAGCCCCAGCATTTT. It encodes CASTGGNQPQHF.

In regard to this clone: The sample carries other DNA sequences with the same CDR3. V usage is TRBV18 and J usage is TRBJ1-1, with D tentatively TRBD1 (6 bases). CDR3 length equals 14 residues. The germline V gene encodes CDR1 KGHSH and CDR2 LQKENI. V was cut by 3 bases and J by 1 base, with 9 bases left in between. This CDR3 reads CASSPWTENTEAFF. CDR3 sequence (DNA): TGTGCCAGCTCACCGTGGACAGAGAACACTGAAGCTTTCTTT.

The rearrangement links TRBV14 to TRBJ1-2; 11 bases line up with TRBD1. This CDR3 region has 14 residues. Germline V gene lookup returns CDR1 SGHDN and CDR2 FVKESK. V lost 4 bases to trimming and J lost 6 bases; unmatched junction nucleotides: 4. CDR3: CASSLRTGGDGYTF. The CDR3 DNA follows: TGTGCCAGCAGCCTCAGGACAGGGGGCGATGGCTACACCTTC.

J is TRBJ1-3 and V is TRBV25-1; 7 nucleotides line up with TRBD1. V shed 8 bases, J shed 1 base, and the junction held 5 bases outside the gene matches. The CDR3 extends over 14 amino acids. Per germline, CDR1 MGHDK and CDR2 SYGVNS. The DNA of the CDR3 is TGTGCCAGCTCCCGGGACAGTTCTGGAAACACCATATATTTT. Translation gives CASSRDSSGNTIYF.

The chain has TRBV6-8 and TRBJ1-3; 8 nucleotides match TRBD1. The CDR3 sequence is 16 residues long. Germline trimming cut 3 bases from V and 0 bases from J; bases unmatched to any gene: 4. Germline V gives CDR1 MNHGY, CDR2 SAAAGT. The chain's CDR3 is CASSYNGQGSGNTIYF. CDR3 DNA sequence: TGTGCCAGCAGTTATAACGGACAGGGCTCTGGAAACACCATATATTTT.

The J gene is TRBJ1-6, the V gene TRBV2; TRBD1 is a possible D gene (5 bases). The V and J ends lost 5 bases and 4 bases respectively, with 18 bases between them. The CDR3 consists of 17 residues. CDR1 and CDR2 (germline): SNHLY, FYNNEI. CDR3 coding DNA: TGTGCCAGCAGTCCGTGGCAGGGATCAATATATAATTCACCCCTCCACTTT. It encodes CASSPWQGSIYNSPLHF.

The chain links TRBV19 to TRBJ1-6; 7 bases match TRBD1. This CDR3 has 14 residues. Germline values: CDR1 LNHDA, CDR2 SQIVND (reference sequence). The junction had 3 bases not matched to a gene; V was cut back by 5 bases and J by 5 bases. The CDR3 DNA follows: TGTGCCAGTAGTCGGGACAGCCATAATTCACCCCTCCACTTT. It specifies CASSRDSHNSPLHF.